This section outlines one TCR beta chain sequence together with its context. What it binds is unknown. It was with 60 Vbeta and 13 Jbeta primers that the PCR ran. Libraries were prepared by immunoSEQ multiplex PCR; TCRdb keeps only in-frame clonotypes and omits some of them. The repertoire includes approximately 100,000 clones, roughly 70% of them detected once, and about 11% sits in the top ten. The data were obtained in a study of cytomegalovirus exposure and HLA in healthy donors. Broader study findings: Within an earlier analysis, most TCR beta V segments proved productive either about 90% or about 30% of the time. Despite most TCR sequences being rare, some public TCRs occurred in many donors. A reported reduction in N-insertions relative to the 666-donor mean was seen in an Asian-associated ancestry cluster in a later analysis. HLA allele associations emerged for about 18,000 TCR beta sequences in a later analysis, at 0.05 false discovery rate.

This CDR3 comprises 15 residues. V lost 2 bases, J lost 1 base, and 2 bases stayed unmatched. Germline assignment: CDR1 SGHRS and CDR2 YFSETQ. The material sequenced was PBMCs. This sequence originates from a man in his forties in good health and CMV-seropositive. The V gene is TRBV5-1, the J gene TRBJ2-2, with 7 bases aligning to TRBD1. The CDR3 loop reads CASSFGTVNTGELFF. The CDR3 region has the DNA TGCGCCAGCAGCTTTGGGACAGTGAACACCGGGGAGCTGTTTTTT.